What follows describes a single T cell receptor beta chain. Its binding antigen is unknown. No clone much larger than this one lies a single base away; base qualities are absent. The germline V gene sets CDR1 to SQVTM and CDR2 to ANQGSEA. The CDR3 numbers 15 residues from cysteine through phenylalanine. Solely the CDR3 DNA is kept, with 45 bases framed from the first base. Ends trimmed: V by 6 bases, J by 1 base; bases unmatched to a gene: 10. Using the deep immunoSEQ assay, multiplex PCR amplified TCR CDR3 regions from genomic DNA. For each cell subset, the extracted genomic DNA was distributed evenly across all wells of several immunoSEQ 96-well plates, and each plate served as one replicate. Each replicate PCR for sorted subsets received roughly 0.2 ug genomic DNA, equal to tens of thousands of T cell genomes. The purified libraries were quantified using a Qubit 3.0 fluorometer, sized with a Bioanalyzer 2100, and then quantified again using the KAPA Library Quantification kit. Each immunoSEQ 96-well plate was sequenced on its own single-read 150-cycle Illumina NextSeq 550 flow cell. The authors' analysis ran thus. Because the immunoSEQ output held only junctional sequences and lacked quality scores, the filtering could not match the filtering applied to full-length reads. To assign V/J genes and CDR3, sequences were annotated against IMGT germline references using PyIR, a Python wrapper for IgBLAST v1.9. Any read was removed if the V/J assignment was weak (E-value above 1e-6), the CDR3 was missing, or the read contained stop codons, out-of-frame junctions, or ambiguous translated residues. V3J clonotypes were defined as sequences sharing an identical inferred V gene, J gene, and CDR3 amino acid sequence. Percentage overlap between repertoires was calculated by dividing the number of shared unique clonotypes by the size of the smaller repertoire. Three approaches were used to assess repertoire richness: RTK rarefaction, the Chao1 estimator, and Recon v2.1 estimates of unobserved clonotypes. For all TCRbeta clonotypes obtained by the gDNA method from several donors, generation probabilities were computed with OLGA. TCRdb limited this immuneACCESS table to in-frame rearrangements with V and J called. A share of clones is missing; checked studies link under half to unresolved V genes, and the rest is unexplained. V, J and clone size derive from that table, while D and trimming were established from the DNA sequence. The sample records about 2,500,000 clones, around 90% of which are singletons. The ten largest clones capture roughly 0.13% of the sample.

The entry originates in a study of shared clonotypes between healthy human individuals (TCRdb year 2020). About the study as a whole: Two women and a few men aged 18 to 49 years were included in the cohort. To estimate repertoire size and how much clonotypes are shared between individuals, the study performed deep sequencing of blood TCR repertoires from about five healthy adults. Between about 0.8 and 8.9 billion PBMCs per donor were obtained by leukapheresis. For each donor, CD4 naive and CD4 memory were each run on three plates, CD8 naive on two plates, and CD8 memory on one plate. To increase sequencing depth and limit assay-specific biases, TCR repertoire library preparation and sequencing were carried out by different laboratories using diverse techniques.

What the work shows at the level of the full study, not this receptor alone: When four donors were compared, the shared fraction of clonotypes was approximately 5% for naive CD4, 3% to 4% for naive CD8, more than 2% for memory CD4, and 0.35% to 0.4% for memory CD8. The genetic and exposure-history diversity represented was limited by the small number of donors. Pairwise subsampling indicated that sequencing depth was expected to affect the degree of clonotype sharing among donors. Compared with non-shared clonotypes, the clonotypes found in all four sorted-subset donors had higher generation probabilities. Larger estimated clonotype richness was generally found for naive subsets than for memory subsets. Incomplete sequencing was indicated by rarefaction of sorted-subset datasets, despite the large sequencing depth. Sampling was limited to blood, and TCR repertoires in tissue likely differ from TCR repertoires in blood.

Donors were healthy HIV-negative adults with no recently reported acute infections or vaccinations. Only Caucasian adults living in Nashville, Tennessee, USA were represented among the donors. CD4+ T cells were enriched through magnetic negative selection, after which naive cells were positively selected on CD45RA and the remaining negative fraction served as the memory subset. Blood was obtained by leukapheresis, after which PBMCs were separated by Ficoll-Histopaque density gradient centrifugation and cryopreserved in liquid nitrogen vapor phase. Purity and quantity of every magnetically sorted T cell population were checked by analytical flow cytometry. Genomic DNA was isolated from each sorted fraction and quantified by UV absorbance on a Nanodrop 2000c.

Recombination linked TRBV29-1 to TRBJ2-7; 9 central bases correspond to TRBD1. Sample: naive CD4+ T cells sorted from blood. Interpreted using the paper, the cell subset or site label stands for: CD45RA+ positively selected. The sequence was collected from a man aged 18 to 29 in good health. DNA sequence: TGCAGCGTCGCCGACCGACAGGGGGGGTCCTACGAGCAGTACTTC. Its protein is CSVADRQGGSYEQYF.